This TCR beta chain was obtained from a study of blood T cell repertoires in COVID-19. As for the study in general: PBMCs, B-cell-depleted T cells, or T cells were the source of the cDNA or gDNA that made up the material.

Original analysis: Estimation of nucleated cell counts was performed using reference gene primer amplification. TCRdb's copy holds only in-frame clones and misses some; the assay was immunoSEQ multiplex PCR. The V and J calls and clone size were taken over from that table, and D and trimming were inferred from the DNA. The table has about 220,000 clones, about 82% seen once. This clone was recorded only once. The CDR3 has 14 amino acids. The germline V gene encodes CDR1 SGHTA and CDR2 FQGNSA. V lost 7 bases to trimming and J lost 8 bases, with 20 bases between them. The sequence derives from a woman in her 70s with COVID-19, enrolled during active disease. The sample consisted of peripheral blood. The rearrangement joins TRBV7-2 to TRBJ1-2; a possible D gene is TRBD1 (6 bases). The CDR3: CASTLRGPRGGYTF. The CDR3 bases are TGTGCCAGCACCCTTAGAGGGCCCAGGGGCGGCTACACCTTC.